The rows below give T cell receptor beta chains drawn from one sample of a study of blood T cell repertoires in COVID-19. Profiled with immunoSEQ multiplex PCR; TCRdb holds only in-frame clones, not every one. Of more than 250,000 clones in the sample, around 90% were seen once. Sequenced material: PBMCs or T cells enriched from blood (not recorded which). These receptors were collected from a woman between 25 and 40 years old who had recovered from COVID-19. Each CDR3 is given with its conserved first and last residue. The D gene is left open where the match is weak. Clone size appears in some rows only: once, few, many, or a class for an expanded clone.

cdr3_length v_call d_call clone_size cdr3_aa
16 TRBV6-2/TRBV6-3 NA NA CASSYSTRRVDQPQHF
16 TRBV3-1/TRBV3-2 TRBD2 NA CASSQDWSGGNNEQFF
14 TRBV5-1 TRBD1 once CASSPDRGSYGYTF
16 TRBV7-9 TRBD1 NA CASSPTPGQILYGYTF
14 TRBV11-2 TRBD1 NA CASRWGQSRTEAFF
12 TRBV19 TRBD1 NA CASSLDRGGYTF
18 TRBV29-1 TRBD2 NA CSVDYGRSGGALYNEQFF
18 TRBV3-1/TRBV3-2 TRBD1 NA CASSQGRGLSSYNSPLHF
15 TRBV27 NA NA CASSSHREWGYEQYF
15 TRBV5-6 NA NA CASSLGREGTSPLHF
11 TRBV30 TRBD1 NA CAWGSGGEAFF
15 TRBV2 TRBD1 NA CASSETGISTDTQYF
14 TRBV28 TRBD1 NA CASSMTGVKTEAFF
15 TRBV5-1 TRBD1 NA CASSLNRGGTGELFF
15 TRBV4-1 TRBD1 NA CASSQDGAAGDRDFF
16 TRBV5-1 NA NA CASSSPTRGKGGGYTF
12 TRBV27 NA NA CASSQLGGGYTF
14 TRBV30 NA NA CAWRAGGRASPLHF
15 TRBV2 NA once CASSERKATNEKLFF